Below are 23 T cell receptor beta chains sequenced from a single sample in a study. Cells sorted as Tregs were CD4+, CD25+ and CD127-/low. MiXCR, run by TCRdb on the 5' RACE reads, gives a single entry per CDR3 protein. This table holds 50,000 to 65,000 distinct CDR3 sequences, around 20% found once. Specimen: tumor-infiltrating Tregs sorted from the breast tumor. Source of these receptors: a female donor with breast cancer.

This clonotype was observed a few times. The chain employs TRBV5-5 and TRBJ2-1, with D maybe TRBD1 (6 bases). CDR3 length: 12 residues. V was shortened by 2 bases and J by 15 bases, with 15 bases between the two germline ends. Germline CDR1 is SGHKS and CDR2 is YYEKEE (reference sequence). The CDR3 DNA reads TGTGCCAGCAGCTTTGGACAGTCCGTGGGGTTCTTC. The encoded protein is CASSFGQSVGFF.

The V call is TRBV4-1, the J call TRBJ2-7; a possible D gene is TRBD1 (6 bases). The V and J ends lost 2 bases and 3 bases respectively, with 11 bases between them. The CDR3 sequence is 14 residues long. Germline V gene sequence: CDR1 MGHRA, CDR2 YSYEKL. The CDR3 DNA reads TGCGCCAGCAGCCAACCCTCGGACAGCTACGAGCAGTACTTC. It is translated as CASSQPSDSYEQYF.

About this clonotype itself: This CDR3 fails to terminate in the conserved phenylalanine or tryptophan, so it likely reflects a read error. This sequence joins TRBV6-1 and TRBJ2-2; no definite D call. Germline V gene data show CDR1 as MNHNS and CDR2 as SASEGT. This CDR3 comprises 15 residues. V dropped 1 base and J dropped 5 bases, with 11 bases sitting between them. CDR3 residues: CASSEVVIGTGELFL. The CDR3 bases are TGTGCCAGCAGTGAAGTGGTCATTGGAACCGGGGAGCTGTTTCTT.

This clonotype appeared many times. Written as DNA, the CDR3 is TGTGCCAGCAGTTCTGGACGCATCTCTGGAAACACCATATATTTT. Translating gives CASSSGRISGNTIYF. The rearrangement joins TRBV6-2 or TRBV6-3 to TRBJ1-3; no clear D gene. Trimming cost V 4 bases and J 0 bases, with 10 bases left between them. Germline V gene lookup returns CDR1 MNHEY and CDR2 SVGEGT. The CDR3 loop spans 15 amino acids.

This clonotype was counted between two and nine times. For the CDR3, the DNA is TGTGCCAGCATGCCGACAGGGAGAGGTGAAAAACTGTTTTTT. This gives the protein CASMPTGRGEKLFF. This rearrangement joins TRBV12-3 or TRBV12-4 to TRBJ1-4, with 7 bases lining up with TRBD1. CDR3 length equals 14 residues. J lost 7 bases, V lost 7 bases, and 9 bases had no gene match.

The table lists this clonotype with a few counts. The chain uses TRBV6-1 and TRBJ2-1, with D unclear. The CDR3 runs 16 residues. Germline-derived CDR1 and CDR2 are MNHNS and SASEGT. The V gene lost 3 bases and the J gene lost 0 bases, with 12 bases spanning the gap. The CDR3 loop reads CASSDSYRSSYNEQFF. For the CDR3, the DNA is TGTGCCAGCAGTGACAGCTACCGAAGCTCCTACAATGAGCAGTTCTTC.

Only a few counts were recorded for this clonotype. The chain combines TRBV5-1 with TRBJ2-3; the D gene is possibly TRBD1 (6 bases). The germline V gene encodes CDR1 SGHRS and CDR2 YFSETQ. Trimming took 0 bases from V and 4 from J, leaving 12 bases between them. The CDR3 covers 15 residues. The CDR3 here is CASSLGTTGPDTQYF. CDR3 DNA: TGCGCCAGCAGCTTGGGGACCACAGGGCCAGATACGCAGTATTTT.

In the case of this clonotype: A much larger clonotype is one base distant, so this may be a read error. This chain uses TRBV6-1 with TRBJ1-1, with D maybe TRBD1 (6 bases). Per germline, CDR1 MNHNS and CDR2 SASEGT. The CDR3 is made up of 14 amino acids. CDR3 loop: CASSQGRRNTESFF. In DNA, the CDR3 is TGTGCCAGCAGCCAGGGGCGAAGGAACACTGAATCTTTCTTT.

CDR3 nucleotide sequence: TGCGCCAGCAGCTTGGGTAGACAGGGAAACACTGAAGCTTTCTTT. Translating it yields CASSLGRQGNTEAFF. The chain carries TRBV5-1 and TRBJ1-1, with TRBD1 identical over 7 bases. The V gene end was trimmed by 0 bases and the J gene end by 2 bases; junction bases not matched to a gene: 4. In germline, CDR1 is SGHRS, CDR2 YFSETQ. The CDR3 length is 15 residues.

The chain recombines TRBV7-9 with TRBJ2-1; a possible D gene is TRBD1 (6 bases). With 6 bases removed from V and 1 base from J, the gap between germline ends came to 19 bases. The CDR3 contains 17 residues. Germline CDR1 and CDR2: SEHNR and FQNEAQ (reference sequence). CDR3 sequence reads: CASSRHLRGESYNEQFF. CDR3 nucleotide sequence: TGTGCCAGCAGTCGTCATCTCAGGGGCGAGTCCTACAATGAGCAGTTCTTC.

The CDR3 spells CASSFASSPNYGYTF. The DNA for the CDR3 is TGTGCCAGCAGTTTCGCGAGTTCACCTAACTATGGCTACACCTTC. This rearrangement joins TRBV12-3 or TRBV12-4 to TRBJ1-2; no reliable D call. The CDR3 is 15 residues long. V was pared by 3 bases and J by 0 bases, with 11 bases between.

CDR3 coding DNA: TGTGCCAGCAGCTTAGATTTGGGTGTGACCGGGGAGCTGTTTTTT. Translating it yields CASSLDLGVTGELFF. The chain uses TRBV7-2 and TRBJ2-2; D unresolved. The CDR3 totals 15 residues. CDR1 and CDR2 from the germline V gene are SGHTA and FQGNSA. V lost 1 base and J lost 5, with 11 bases in between. Full variable domain (outside the CDR3, taken from reference TRBV7-2 and TRBJ2-2): GAGVSQSPSNKVTEKGKDVELRCDPISGHTALYWYRQSLGQGLEFLIYFQGNSAPDKSGLPSDRFSAERTGGSVSTLTIQRTQQEDSAVYLCASSLDLGVTGELFFGEGSRLTVL.

The chain's CDR3 is CSASGRYEKLFF. CDR3 bases: TGCAGCGCCTCCGGCCGATATGAAAAACTGTTTTTT. The chain employs TRBV29-1 and TRBJ1-4; D uncertain. V dropped 7 bases and J dropped 6 bases, with 12 bases sitting between them. The CDR3 runs to 12 residues. CDR1 SQVTM and CDR2 ANQGSEA come from the germline V gene.

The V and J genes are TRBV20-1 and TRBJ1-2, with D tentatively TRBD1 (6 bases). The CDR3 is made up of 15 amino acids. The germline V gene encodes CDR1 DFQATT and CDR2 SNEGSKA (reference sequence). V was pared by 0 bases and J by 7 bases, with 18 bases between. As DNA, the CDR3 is TGCAGTGCTAGAGATTCGTTGGGGGGCACTGGTGGCTACACCTTC. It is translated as CSARDSLGGTGGYTF.

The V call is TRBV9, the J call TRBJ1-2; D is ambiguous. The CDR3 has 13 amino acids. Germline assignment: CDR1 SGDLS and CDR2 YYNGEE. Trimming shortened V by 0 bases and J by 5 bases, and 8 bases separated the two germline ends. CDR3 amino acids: CASSVAPQYGYTF. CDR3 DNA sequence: TGTGCCAGCAGCGTAGCTCCACAGTATGGCTACACCTTC.

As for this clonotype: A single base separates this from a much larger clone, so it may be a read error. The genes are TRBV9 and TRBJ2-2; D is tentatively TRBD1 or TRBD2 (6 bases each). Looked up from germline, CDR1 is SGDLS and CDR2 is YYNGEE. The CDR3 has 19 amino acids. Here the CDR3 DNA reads TGTGCCGGCAGCCCCCGGAGGGACCCGGGACACCTGAACACCGGGGAGCTGTTTTTT. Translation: CAGSPRRDPGHLNTGELFF.

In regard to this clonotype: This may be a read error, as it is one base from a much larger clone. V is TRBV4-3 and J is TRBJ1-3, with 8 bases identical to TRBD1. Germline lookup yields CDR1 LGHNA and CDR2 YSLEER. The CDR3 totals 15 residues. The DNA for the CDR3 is TGCGTCAGCAGCCACCAGACAGGGGCGGAAAACACCATATATTTT. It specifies CVSSHQTGAENTIYF.

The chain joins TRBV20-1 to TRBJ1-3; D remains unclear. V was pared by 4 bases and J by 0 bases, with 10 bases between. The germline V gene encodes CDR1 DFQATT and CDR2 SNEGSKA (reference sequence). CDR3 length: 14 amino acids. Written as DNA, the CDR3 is TGCAGTGCTAATGCGGGCAGCTCTGGAAACACCATATATTTT. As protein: CSANAGSSGNTIYF.

CDR3: CASSRDRGSTEAFF. The CDR3 nucleotides are TGTGCCAGCTCACGGGACAGAGGGAGCACTGAAGCTTTCTTT. The chain uses TRBV18 and TRBJ1-1; 7 bases fit TRBD1. Trimming cost V 4 bases and J 4 bases; bases outside gene matches: 6. The CDR3 sequence is 14 residues long. Per germline, CDR1 KGHSH and CDR2 LQKENI.

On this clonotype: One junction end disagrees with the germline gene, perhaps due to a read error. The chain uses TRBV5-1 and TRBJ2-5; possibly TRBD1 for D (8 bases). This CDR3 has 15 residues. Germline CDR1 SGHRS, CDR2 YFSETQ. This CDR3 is CASSLMTGAGETRYF. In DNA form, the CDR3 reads TGCGCCAGCAGCCTGATGACAGGGGCGGGAGAGACCCGGTACTTC.

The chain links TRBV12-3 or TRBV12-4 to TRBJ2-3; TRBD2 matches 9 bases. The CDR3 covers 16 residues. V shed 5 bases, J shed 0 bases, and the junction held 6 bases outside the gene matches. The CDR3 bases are TGTGCCAGCAGTCCGACTAGCGGCTCTAGCACAGATACGCAGTATTTT. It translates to CASSPTSGSSTDTQYF.

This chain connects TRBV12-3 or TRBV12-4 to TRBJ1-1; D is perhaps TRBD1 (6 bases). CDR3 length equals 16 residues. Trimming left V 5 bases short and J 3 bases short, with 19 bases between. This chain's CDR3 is CASSAERVGGHTEAFF. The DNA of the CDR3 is TGTGCCAGCAGTGCCGAGAGGGTGGGGGGGCACACTGAAGCTTTCTTT.

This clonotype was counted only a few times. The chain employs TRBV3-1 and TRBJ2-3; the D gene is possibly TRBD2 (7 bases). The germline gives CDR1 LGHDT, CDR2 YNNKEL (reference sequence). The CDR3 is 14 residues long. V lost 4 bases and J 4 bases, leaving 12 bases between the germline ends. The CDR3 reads CASSRKGGSDTQYF. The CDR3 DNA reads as TGTGCCAGCAGCCGAAAGGGGGGGTCAGATACGCAGTATTTT.